This is a list of T cell receptor beta chains from one sample in a study of control samples from healthy donors and cancer patients. The table came from immunoSEQ multiplex PCR; TCRdb's copy has only in-frame clones and leaves some out. The repertoire consists of 390,000 or so clones, with more than 80% occurring once and the leading ten covering 5% to 7%. Sequences were obtained from PBMCs. These TCRs come from a man aged 35 to 55 with head and neck cancer. Both conserved end residues are part of each CDR3. A D gene is named only where the DNA matches it firmly. Size values are once, few and many counts, or a class for expanded clones, and some rows have none.

TRBV4-3	NA	NA	TRBJ1-1	TGCGCCAGCAGCCAAGGGGGCCGATTGGAAGCTTTCTTT	CASSQGGRLEAFF
TRBV7-9	once	TRBD1	TRBJ1-1	TGTGCCAGCAGCTCCTGGGACAGCACTAAACAGCTCGCTTTCTTT	CASSSWDSTKQLAFF
TRBV9	NA	NA	TRBJ2-7	TGTGCCAGCACCCCCACTGGGAGGGGGGACGAGCAGTACTTC	CASTPTGRGDEQYF
TRBV18	NA	NA	TRBJ1-2	TGTGCCAGCTCACTTGACAGGAGCGGCTACACCTTC	CASSLDRSGYTF
TRBV11-2	NA	NA	TRBJ1-2	TGTGCCAGCAGCTCTCCCGGGACCCCAATGGGCTATGGCTACACCTTC	CASSSPGTPMGYGYTF
TRBV28	NA	NA	TRBJ1-5	TGTGCCAGCACATCAGAGAATTATAGCAATCAGCCCCAGCATTTT	CASTSENYSNQPQHF
TRBV19	once	NA	TRBJ1-2	TGTGCCAGTAGTATAGTCTGGAGGGACTATGGCTACACCTTC	CASSIVWRDYGYTF
TRBV5-4	NA	NA	TRBJ2-7	TGTGCCAGCAGTTCGTCCGGGACACCCGGGGAGCAGTACTTC	CASSSSGTPGEQYF
TRBV14	NA	TRBD1	TRBJ2-7	TGTGCCAGCAGCCGAGTAAACCGGGACAGGCCCTCCTACGAGCAGTACTTC	CASSRVNRDRPSYEQYF
TRBV18	NA	NA	TRBJ1-5	TGTGCCAGCTCAACAGGGAATCAGCCCCAGCATTTT	CASSTGNQPQHF
TRBV19	NA	NA	TRBJ1-1	TGTGCCAGTAGTATAGCAGGGAGGACTGAAGCTTTCTTT	CASSIAGRTEAFF
TRBV5-6	NA	NA	TRBJ1-4	TGTGCCAGCAGCCGGGGAGGTTTCGGTGAAAAACTGTTTTTT	CASSRGGFGEKLFF
TRBV13	NA	NA	TRBJ1-5	TGTGCCAGCAGCCTTGGTGGGGGGGGTGGTCAGCCCCAGCATTTT	CASSLGGGGGQPQHF
TRBV6-2/TRBV6-3	NA	TRBD1	TRBJ2-2	TGTGCCAGCAGTCATTTCCCCCGGGACAGAAACACCGGGGAGCTGTTTTTT	CASSHFPRDRNTGELFF
TRBV7-8	NA	TRBD1	TRBJ2-7	TGTGCCAGCAGCTTAGACAGGGGACCCTCCTACGAGCAGTACTTC	CASSLDRGPSYEQYF
TRBV28	NA	NA	TRBJ1-2	TGTGCCAGCAGTTTATCTTCCGGGAGCGGGAGGTATGGCTACACCTTC	CASSLSSGSGRYGYTF
TRBV7-2	NA	NA	TRBJ1-2	TGTGCCAGCAGCCCAACTCCTGCGGGGGCTAGGGGCTACACCTTC	CASSPTPAGARGYTF
TRBV6-2/TRBV6-3	NA	NA	TRBJ2-1	TGTGCCAGCAGTTACTCGGGCAGGGCGGGATACAATGAGCAGTTCTTC	CASSYSGRAGYNEQFF
TRBV28	NA	TRBD1	TRBJ2-7	TGTGCCAGCAGCGACAGGGGGCGCGGGTACGAGCAGTACTTC	CASSDRGRGYEQYF
TRBV5-1	NA	TRBD2	TRBJ2-7	TGCGCCAGCAGCTTGGTAGCGGGAGCATCCTACGAGCAGTACTTC	CASSLVAGASYEQYF
TRBV6-5	NA	NA	TRBJ2-7	TGTGCCAGCAGTTACTCCAGGACAGAATACGAGCAGTACTTC	CASSYSRTEYEQYF
TRBV5-1	NA	NA	TRBJ2-3	TGCGCCAGCAGCGTGGACCTAGATACGCAGTATTTT	CASSVDLDTQYF
TRBV19	NA	NA	TRBJ2-7	TGTGCCAGTAGTATCGGGCAGCTTTTAGCCGAGCAGTACTTC	CASSIGQLLAEQYF
TRBV4-2	NA	NA	TRBJ2-6	TGTGCCAGCAGCCAATTGGGCGGAGCCTCTGGGGCCAACGTCCTGACTTTC	CASSQLGGASGANVLTF
TRBV2	NA	TRBD1	TRBJ2-5	TGTGCCAGCAGGATACGTGAAAACAGGGGACAGCAGTACTTC	CASRIRENRGQQYF
TRBV5-3	NA	NA	TRBJ1-2	TGTGCCAGAAGCTTCCTCCCGAAATATGGCTACACCTTC	CARSFLPKYGYTF
TRBV15	NA	TRBD1	TRBJ1-4	TGTGCCACCAGCAGAGGCCTTGAGGGGGCTTATGAAAAACTGTTTTTT	CATSRGLEGAYEKLFF
TRBV18	NA	NA	TRBJ2-1	TGTGCCAGCTCACCAACATTTGCGGGCGAGCAGTTCTTC	CASSPTFAGEQFF
TRBV24-1	NA	NA	TRBJ2-1	TGTGCCACCAGTGAGGCGGGACCGTACAATGAGCAGTTCTTC	CATSEAGPYNEQFF
TRBV28	NA	NA	TRBJ1-1	TGTGCCAGCAGTTTAGCAGCCGGCAGGATTGCTGAAGCTTTCTTT	CASSLAAGRIAEAFF
TRBV7-2	NA	TRBD1	TRBJ2-7	TGTGCCAGCAGCTTGCGGACAGGGGTCTACGAGCAGTACTTC	CASSLRTGVYEQYF
TRBV19	NA	NA	TRBJ2-3	TGTGCCAGTAGTAAACAGGGGGGGGTCACAGATACGCAGTATTTT	CASSKQGGVTDTQYF
TRBV5-6	NA	TRBD1	TRBJ2-1	TGTGCCAGCAGCTACGGGACAGGGGGCTACTACAATGAGCAGTTCTTC	CASSYGTGGYYNEQFF
TRBV4-3	NA	NA	TRBJ2-2	TGCGCCAGCAGCCAAGGGGGCGCGGGTGTCGGCACCGGGGAGCTGTTTTTT	CASSQGGAGVGTGELFF
TRBV27	NA	NA	TRBJ1-1	TGTGCCAGCAGTTTAGCCCCGTCGTTCTTT	CASSLAPSFF
TRBV19	once	NA	TRBJ1-5	TGTGCCAGTATCCCGGGGGTTTTGGGCAATCAGCCCCAGCATTTT	CASIPGVLGNQPQHF
TRBV19	NA	TRBD1	TRBJ1-1	TGTGCCACCCAGGACAGGGTAGACACTGAAGCTTTCTTT	CATQDRVDTEAFF
TRBV7-6	NA	NA	TRBJ2-7	TGTGCCAGCAGCTTAGGGGCCCTGACAGCTGGCCCCTACGAGCAGTACTTC	CASSLGALTAGPYEQYF
TRBV28	NA	NA	TRBJ1-6	TGTGCCAGCAGTTTATATAATTCGGGACGGGCGGCCCTCCACTTT	CASSLYNSGRAALHF
TRBV5-1	NA	NA	TRBJ1-1	TGCGCCAGCAGCTTGGTGGCGACGGAAACTGAAGCTTTCTTT	CASSLVATETEAFF
TRBV29-1	once	NA	TRBJ2-5	TGCAGCGTTGCGTCCGCAGTAAGTTTAGAGACCCAGTACTTC	CSVASAVSLETQYF
TRBV28	NA	NA	TRBJ2-6	TGTGCCAGCAGTCTAGGGGGGTCTGGGGCCAACGTCCTGACTTTC	CASSLGGSGANVLTF
TRBV11-2	few	TRBD1	TRBJ2-1	TGTGCCAGCAGCTTAGCCGGGACAGAATACAATGAGCAGTTCTTC	CASSLAGTEYNEQFF
TRBV27	NA	NA	TRBJ2-2	TGTGCCAGCAGGGGGCCCAGGGTGAGGCCCCCCACCGGGGAGCTGTTTTTT	CASRGPRVRPPTGELFF
TRBV11-3	NA	TRBD2	TRBJ2-1	TGTGCCAGCAGCGGCAGGACTAGCGGGAGATCCGATGAGCAGTTCTTC	CASSGRTSGRSDEQFF
TRBV7-9	once	TRBD1	TRBJ1-1	TGTGCCAGCAGCAGACCGGGACAGTCGGACACTGAAGCTTTCTTT	CASSRPGQSDTEAFF
TRBV7-2	NA	NA	TRBJ1-1	TGTGCCAGCAGCTTACAGGTCAAAGCTGAAGCTTTCTTT	CASSLQVKAEAFF
TRBV10-2	NA	NA	TRBJ1-1	TGCGCCAGCAGCGGTCTTATTCAGCGCTACACTGAAGCTTTCTTT	CASSGLIQRYTEAFF
TRBV24-1	NA	TRBD1	TRBJ2-2	TGTGCCACCAGTGAGGGACAGGGGAACACCGGGGAGCTGTTTTTT	CATSEGQGNTGELFF
TRBV3-1/TRBV3-2	NA	NA	TRBJ2-7	TGTGCCAGCAGCCAGGGGGGGCGATCCTACGAGCAGTACTTC	CASSQGGRSYEQYF
TRBV6-5	NA	NA	TRBJ1-5	TGTGCCAGCAGTTGGGGGGAGGATCAGCCCCAGCATTTT	CASSWGEDQPQHF
TRBV7-9	NA	NA	TRBJ1-5	TGTGCCAGCAGCTTATCAGGGGACAATCAGCCCCAGCATTTT	CASSLSGDNQPQHF
TRBV27	NA	NA	TRBJ2-7	TGTGCCAGCAGTTTCCTTGACAAGAGCTACGAGCAGTACTTC	CASSFLDKSYEQYF
TRBV5-6	NA	NA	TRBJ2-2	TGTGCCAGCAGCTTCGGCCCCACCGGGGAGCTGTTTTTT	CASSFGPTGELFF
TRBV10-3	NA	TRBD1	TRBJ2-5	TGTGCCATCAGTTTGGACAGGCAAGAGACCCAGTACTTC	CAISLDRQETQYF